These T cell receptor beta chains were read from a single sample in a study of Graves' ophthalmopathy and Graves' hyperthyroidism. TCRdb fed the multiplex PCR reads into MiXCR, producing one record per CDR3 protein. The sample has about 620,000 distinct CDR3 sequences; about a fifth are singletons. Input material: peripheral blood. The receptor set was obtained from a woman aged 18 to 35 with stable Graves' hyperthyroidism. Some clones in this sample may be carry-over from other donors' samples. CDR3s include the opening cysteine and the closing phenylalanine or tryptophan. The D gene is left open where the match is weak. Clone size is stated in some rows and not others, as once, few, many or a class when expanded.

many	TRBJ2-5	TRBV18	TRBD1	TGTGCCAGCTCACCAACACAGGGGGCTTGGGAGACCCAGTACTTC	CASSPTQGAWETQYF
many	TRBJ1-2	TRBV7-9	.	TGTGCCACCCTTAATGTATCCTATGGCTACACCTTC	CATLNVSYGYTF
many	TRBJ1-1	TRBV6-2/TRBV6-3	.	TGTGCCAGCAGTTACTCGTGGGGGCTCGACACTGAAGCTTTCTTT	CASSYSWGLDTEAFF
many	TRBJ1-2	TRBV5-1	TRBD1	TGCGCCAGTCGGACAGGGACCAACTATGGCTACACCTTC	CASRTGTNYGYTF
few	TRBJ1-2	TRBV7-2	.	TGTGCCAGCAGCTTAGTCGCGGGGGCGGACTATGGCTACACCTTC	CASSLVAGADYGYTF
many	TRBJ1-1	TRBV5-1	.	TGCGCCAGCAGCTTTTCAATAAACACTGAAGCTTTCTTT	CASSFSINTEAFF
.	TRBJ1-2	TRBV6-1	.	TGTACGACGGGACAACTAAACTATGGCTACAGGTTC	CTTGQLNYGYRF
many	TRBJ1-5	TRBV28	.	TGTGCCAGCAGTTTGGTGGAGCCCCAGCATTTT	CASSLVEPQHF
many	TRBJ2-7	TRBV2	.	TGTGCCAGCAGTGATTTAAAGGGAGAGCAGTACTTC	CASSDLKGEQYF
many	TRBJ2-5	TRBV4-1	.	TGCGCCAGCTCAGCCAACGGTGTCATTTTAGAGACCCAGTACTTC	CASSANGVILETQYF
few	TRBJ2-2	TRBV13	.	TGTGCCAGCAGCTTAAAAGTCCCCGGGGAGCTGTTTTTT	CASSLKVPGELFF
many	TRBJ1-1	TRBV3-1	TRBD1	TGTGCCAGCAGCCAAGGAGACAGGGCCCGGAACACTGAAGCTTTCTTT	CASSQGDRARNTEAFF
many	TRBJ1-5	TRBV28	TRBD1	TGTGCCAGCAGTTTAGGGGGACAGGGCCTCAATCAGCCCCAGCATTTT	CASSLGGQGLNQPQHF
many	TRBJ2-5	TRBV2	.	TGTGCCAGCAGTGATGAACAGAGAAGGGAGACCCAGTACTTC	CASSDEQRRETQYF
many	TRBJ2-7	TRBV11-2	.	TGTGCCAGCAAGAGGGTTGACGAGCAGTACTTC	CASKRVDEQYF
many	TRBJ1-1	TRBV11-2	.	TGTGCCAGCAGCCCATCACCTTGGGACACTGAAGCTTTCTTT	CASSPSPWDTEAFF
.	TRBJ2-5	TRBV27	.	TGTGCCAGCAGTTTATTTCAGGGTATAGAGACCCAGTACTTC	CASSLFQGIETQYF
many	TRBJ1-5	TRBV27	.	TGTGCCAGCAGTTGGCAGATCCGTCAGCCCCAGCATTTT	CASSWQIRQPQHF
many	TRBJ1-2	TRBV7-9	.	TGTGCCAGCAGCTTACAGGGGCGAAATGGCTACACCTTC	CASSLQGRNGYTF
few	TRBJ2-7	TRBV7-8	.	TGTGCCAGCAGCGATCCAAAAATCTCCTACGAGCAGTACTTC	CASSDPKISYEQYF
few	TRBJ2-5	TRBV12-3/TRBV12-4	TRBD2	TGTGCCAGCAGTTTCATCCCCGGGGGGGGCTACAAAGAGACCCAGTACTTC	CASSFIPGGGYKETQYF
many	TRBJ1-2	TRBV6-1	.	TGTGCCAGCAGTGAAGTGTTTAACTATGGCTACACCTTC	CASSEVFNYGYTF
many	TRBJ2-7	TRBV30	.	TGTGCCTGGAGTGTCTTAAGCAGCTACGAGCAGTACTTC	CAWSVLSSYEQYF
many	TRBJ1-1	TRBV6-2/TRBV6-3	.	TGTGCCAGCAGTCAGATAGCAGGGGCGGGCACTGAAGCTTTCTTT	CASSQIAGAGTEAFF
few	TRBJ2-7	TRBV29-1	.	TGCAGCGTGGGGGGGGACACCGGAATCTACGAGCAGTACTTC	CSVGGDTGIYEQYF
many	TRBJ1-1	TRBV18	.	TGTGCCAGCTTAGAGGCGTTCCCCTCGAACACTGAAGCTTTCTTT	CASLEAFPSNTEAFF
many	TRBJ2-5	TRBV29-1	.	TGCAGCGTTATTACCTTAGTACTCCAAGAGACCCAGTACTTC	CSVITLVLQETQYF
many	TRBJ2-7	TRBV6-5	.	TGTGCCAGCAGTTACAGGGGGACCTACGAGCAGTACTTC	CASSYRGTYEQYF
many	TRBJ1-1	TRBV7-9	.	TGTGCCAGCAGCTTAGAGTTTGGGGGGCAAACTGAAGCTTTCTTT	CASSLEFGGQTEAFF
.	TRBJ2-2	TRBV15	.	TGTGCCACCAGCACCGGGGGGCCCGCGAACACCGGGGAGCTGTTTTTT	CATSTGGPANTGELFF
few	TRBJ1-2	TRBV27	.	TGTGCCAGCAGTTCCCGGACTCCGCCCAACTATGGCTACACCTTC	CASSSRTPPNYGYTF
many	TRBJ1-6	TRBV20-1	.	TGCAGCCCCACTACCGCCAGGCCACATAATTCACCCCTCCACTTT	CSPTTARPHNSPLHF
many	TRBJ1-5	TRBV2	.	TGTGCCAGCAGTGCTGGGACGGCTTACAATCAGCCCCAGCATTTT	CASSAGTAYNQPQHF
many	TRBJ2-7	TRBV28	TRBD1	TGTGCCAGCAGTCTACCGACAGGGTTTGGGACCTACGAGCAGTACTTC	CASSLPTGFGTYEQYF
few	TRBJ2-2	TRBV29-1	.	TGCAGCGGCGGTCCAGCCCCGAACACCGGGGAGCTGTTTTTT	CSGGPAPNTGELFF
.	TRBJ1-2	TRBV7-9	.	TGTGCCAGCAGCCTCCGGGACTTCTATGGCTTCACCTTC	CASSLRDFYGFTF
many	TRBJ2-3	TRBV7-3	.	TGTGCCAGCAGCTTAGGACGGAGCACAGATACGCAGTATTTT	CASSLGRSTDTQYF
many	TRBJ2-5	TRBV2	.	TGTGCCACCCCGGGCGGGGTTGGCCAAGAGACCCAGTACTTC	CATPGGVGQETQYF
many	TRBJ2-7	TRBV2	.	TGTGCCAGCACTAGAACTAGCACCCTCTCCTACGAGCAGTACTTC	CASTRTSTLSYEQYF
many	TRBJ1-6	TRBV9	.	TGTGCCAGCAGCACCTTTGCCGGGAGTTCACGATCACCCCTCCACTTT	CASSTFAGSSRSPLHF
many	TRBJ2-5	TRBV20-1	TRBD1	TGCAGTCCTACCCGTGGACAGGGGATTGGGGAGACCCAGTACTTC	CSPTRGQGIGETQYF
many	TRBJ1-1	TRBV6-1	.	TGTGCCAGCCAACTTCGGCAGAACACTGAAGCTTTCTTT	CASQLRQNTEAFF
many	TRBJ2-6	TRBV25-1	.	TGTGCCAGCAGTCATCCCGGGGCCAACGTCCTGACTTTC	CASSHPGANVLTF
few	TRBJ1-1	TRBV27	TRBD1	TGTGCCAGCAGTTTATACAGGGGTGAAGCTTTCTTT	CASSLYRGEAFF
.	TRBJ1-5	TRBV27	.	TGTGCCAGCATGGGAGGAGGGAGCAATCAGCCCCAGCATTTT	CASMGGGSNQPQHF
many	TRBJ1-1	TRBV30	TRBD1	TGTGCCTGGAGTGAGACAGGGAGGTTTGGAACTGAAGCTTTCTTT	CAWSETGRFGTEAFF
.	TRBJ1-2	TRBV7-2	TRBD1	TGTGCCAGCAGCTTAGATCCGACAGGGGATCGCTACACCTTC	CASSLDPTGDRYTF